One sample yielded the 11 T cell receptor beta chains listed below, sequenced in a study of T cell repertoires and HLA-DP antigens. Their specific antigens are unknown. The table came from immunoSEQ multiplex PCR; TCRdb's copy has only in-frame clones and leaves some out. The repertoire includes about 89,000 clones, 86% of them detected once, and around 1.7% sits in the top ten. The sequenced sample was CD4+ T cells from PBMCs. These receptors came from a man in his fifties or sixties in good health and CMV-seronegative.

This clone was picked up a small number of times. The rearrangement joins TRBV2 to TRBJ1-5; 8 bases match TRBD1. After removal of 3 bases from V and 7 bases from J, the junction contained 5 bases not matched to a gene. CDR3 length: 14 residues. Germline assignment: CDR1 SNHLY and CDR2 FYNNEI. This CDR3 is CASSDDRGWQPQHF. The CDR3 region has the DNA TGTGCCAGCAGTGATGACAGGGGTTGGCAGCCCCAGCATTTT.

This clone was seen once. This chain connects TRBV27 to TRBJ1-1; 10 positions match TRBD1. The CDR3 covers 16 residues. V gave up 2 bases and J gave up 4 bases; unmatched junction bases: 7. The V gene's germline CDR1 is MNHEY and CDR2 SMNVEV (reference sequence). The CDR3 DNA reads TGTGCCAGCAGTTTAGGGGACAGGGGAATGGGCACTGAAGCTTTCTTT. Its translation: CASSLGDRGMGTEAFF.

The gene calls are TRBV19 and TRBJ1-1, with D maybe TRBD1 (6 bases). The CDR3 is 13 residues long. Trimming took off 4 bases at V and 4 bases at J, with 10 bases between the two ends. Per the germline V gene, CDR1 is LNHDA and CDR2 is SQIVND (reference sequence). CDR3 DNA: TGTGCCAGTAGTACGACCAGGGGCACTGAAGCTTTCTTT. It translates to CASSTTRGTEAFF.

This rearrangement joins TRBV15 to TRBJ2-7, with 8 positions matching TRBD2. Trimming took 0 bases from V and 5 from J; bases not matched to a gene: 6. The CDR3 covers 15 residues. The germline V gene encodes CDR1 LNHNV and CDR2 YYDKDF (reference sequence). This CDR3 is CATSRDRLAGHEQYF. As DNA, the CDR3 is TGTGCCACCAGCAGAGATCGGCTAGCGGGCCACGAGCAGTACTTC.

The gene calls are TRBV7-2 and TRBJ2-1; the match to TRBD1 covers 7 bases. V dropped 4 bases and J dropped 2; count of bases not matched to a gene: 8. The CDR3 consists of 16 residues. In germline, CDR1 is SGHTA, CDR2 FQGNSA. CDR3: CASSSRTGTAYNEQFF. CDR3 bases: TGTGCCAGCAGCTCCAGGACCGGGACAGCCTACAATGAGCAGTTCTTC.

The chain joins TRBV18 to TRBJ1-3; D is uncertain. The CDR3 length is 13 residues. Germline-derived CDR1 and CDR2 are KGHSH and LQKENI. Trimming shortened V by 4 bases and J by 4 bases, and 8 bases separated the two germline ends. This CDR3 is CASSQGNGNTIYF. CDR3 bases: TGTGCCAGCTCACAGGGAAACGGAAACACCATATATTTT. The variable domain in full, completed from reference TRBV18 and TRBJ1-3, reads NAGVMQNPRHLVRRRGQEARLRCSPMKGHSHVYWYRQLPEEGLKFMVYLQKENIIDESGMPKERFSAEFPKEGPSILRIQQVVRGDSAAYFCASSQGNGNTIYFGEGSWLTVV.

This clone showed up just once. This sequence joins TRBV25-1 and TRBJ2-7; D might be TRBD1 or TRBD2, each matching 5 bases. The CDR3 is 13 residues long. CDR1 is MGHDK, CDR2 SYGVNS, per germline. The V and J ends lost 6 bases and 4 bases respectively, with 13 bases between them. In DNA, the CDR3 is TGTGCCAGCAGGGGGACGCCCCATTACGAGCAGTACTTC. This gives the protein CASRGTPHYEQYF.

The gene calls are TRBV5-4 and TRBJ2-2; D is perhaps TRBD1 (6 bases). This CDR3 has 15 amino acids. V was shortened by 5 bases and J by 6 bases, with 17 bases between the two germline ends. The V gene's germline CDR1 is SGHNT and CDR2 YYREEE (reference sequence). The CDR3 DNA is TGTGCCAGCAGTCCAACAGGGTTCGTAGCCGGGGAGCTGTTTTTT. This gives the protein CASSPTGFVAGELFF.

J is TRBJ2-3 and V is TRBV4-1, with TRBD2 matching over 7 bases. The germline V gene has CDR1 MGHRA and CDR2 YSYEKL. The junction had 4 bases not matched to a gene; V was cut back by 6 bases and J by 7 bases. This CDR3 region has 12 residues. CDR3 loop: CASRGGTNTQYF. CDR3 coding DNA: TGCGCCAGCAGGGGGGGGACGAATACGCAGTATTTT.

The chain uses TRBV6-6 and TRBJ1-6; TRBD1 matches 7 bases. This CDR3 has 14 residues. Germline lookup yields CDR1 MNHNY and CDR2 SVGAGI (reference sequence). J was trimmed by 9 bases and V by 5 bases; bases with no gene match: 7. The CDR3 sequence: CASSKQGYGSPLHF. The DNA of the CDR3 is TGTGCCAGCAGTAAACAGGGGTATGGTTCACCCCTCCACTTT.

This chain joins TRBV7-2 and TRBJ2-3; D is ambiguous. In germline, CDR1 is SGHTA, CDR2 FQGNSA. CDR3 length: 14 residues. V was clipped by 5 bases and J by 6 bases, with 15 bases between them. CDR3 coding DNA: TGTGCCAGCAGCCTCAATACCGTGGAGGATACGCAGTATTTT. Residues: CASSLNTVEDTQYF.